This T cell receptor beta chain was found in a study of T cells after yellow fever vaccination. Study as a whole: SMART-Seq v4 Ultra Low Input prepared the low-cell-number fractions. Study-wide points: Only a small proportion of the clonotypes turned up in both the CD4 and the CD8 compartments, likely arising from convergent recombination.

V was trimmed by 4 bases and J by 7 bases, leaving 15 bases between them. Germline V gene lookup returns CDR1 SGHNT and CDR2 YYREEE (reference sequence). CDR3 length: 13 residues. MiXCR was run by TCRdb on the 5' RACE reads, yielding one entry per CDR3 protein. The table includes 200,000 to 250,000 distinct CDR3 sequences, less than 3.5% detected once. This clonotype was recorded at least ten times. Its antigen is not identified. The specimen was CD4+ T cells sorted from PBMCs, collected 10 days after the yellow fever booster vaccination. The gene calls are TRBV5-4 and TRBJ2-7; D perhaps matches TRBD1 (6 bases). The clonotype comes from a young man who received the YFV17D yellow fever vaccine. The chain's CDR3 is CASSQFSGTEQYV. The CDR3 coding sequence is TGTGCCAGCAGCCAGTTCTCCGGGACAGAGCAGTACGTC.